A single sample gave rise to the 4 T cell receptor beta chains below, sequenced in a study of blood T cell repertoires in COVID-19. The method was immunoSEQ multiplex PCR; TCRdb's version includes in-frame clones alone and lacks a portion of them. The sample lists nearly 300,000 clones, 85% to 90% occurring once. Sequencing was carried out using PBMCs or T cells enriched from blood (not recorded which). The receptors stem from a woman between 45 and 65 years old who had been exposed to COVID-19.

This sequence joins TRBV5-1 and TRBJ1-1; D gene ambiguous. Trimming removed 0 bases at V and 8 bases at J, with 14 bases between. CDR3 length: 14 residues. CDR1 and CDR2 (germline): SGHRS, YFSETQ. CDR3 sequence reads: CASSLGQSKWEAFF. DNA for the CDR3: TGCGCCAGCAGCTTGGGGCAGTCAAAATGGGAAGCTTTCTTT.

The chain's CDR3 is CASRTALASGNTIYF. The CDR3 coding sequence is TGTGCCAGTAGGACAGCTTTGGCCTCTGGAAACACCATATATTTT. The V call is TRBV19, the J call TRBJ1-3; TRBD1 is a possible D gene (5 bases). V lost 6 bases and J lost 0, with 12 bases in between. The CDR3 length is 15 residues. Germline loops: CDR1 LNHDA, CDR2 SQIVND (reference sequence).

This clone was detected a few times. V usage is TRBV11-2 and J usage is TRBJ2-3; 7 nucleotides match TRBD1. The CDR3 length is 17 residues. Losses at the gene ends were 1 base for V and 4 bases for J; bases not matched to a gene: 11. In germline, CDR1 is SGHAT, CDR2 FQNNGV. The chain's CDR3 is CASSLVSLKGGPDTQYF. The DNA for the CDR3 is TGTGCCAGCAGCTTAGTATCTCTAAAAGGGGGCCCAGATACGCAGTATTTT.

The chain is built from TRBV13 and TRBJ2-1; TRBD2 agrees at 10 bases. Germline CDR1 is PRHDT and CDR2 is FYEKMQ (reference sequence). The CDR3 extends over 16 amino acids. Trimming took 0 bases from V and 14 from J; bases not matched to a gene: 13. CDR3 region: CASSLGLGVSGGQKFF. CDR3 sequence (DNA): TGTGCCAGCAGCTTAGGCCTGGGGGTTAGCGGGGGGCAGAAGTTCTTC.